The sequence of this TCR beta chain was determined in a study of blood T cells in healthy people across ages. CDR1 is SGDLS and CDR2 is YYNGEE in the germline V gene. With 3 bases removed from V and 2 bases from J, the gap between germline ends came to 11 bases. This CDR3 region has 14 residues. A second PCR of roughly 7 to 11 cycles used a sample-barcoded 5' primer and a J-beta primer mix. A single record per CDR3 protein comes from TCRdb applying MiXCR to the 5' RACE reads. The data show about 1,000,000 distinct CDR3 sequences, 35% to 55% seen once. The chain carries TRBV9 and TRBJ2-5; the D gene is possibly TRBD2 (5 bases). Sequencing was carried out using blood. The TCR was taken from a woman aged 60-70 years in good health. CDR3 bases: TGTGCCAGCAGCGCAGCGGCCACACAAGAGACCCAGTACTTC. Its translation: CASSAAATQETQYF.